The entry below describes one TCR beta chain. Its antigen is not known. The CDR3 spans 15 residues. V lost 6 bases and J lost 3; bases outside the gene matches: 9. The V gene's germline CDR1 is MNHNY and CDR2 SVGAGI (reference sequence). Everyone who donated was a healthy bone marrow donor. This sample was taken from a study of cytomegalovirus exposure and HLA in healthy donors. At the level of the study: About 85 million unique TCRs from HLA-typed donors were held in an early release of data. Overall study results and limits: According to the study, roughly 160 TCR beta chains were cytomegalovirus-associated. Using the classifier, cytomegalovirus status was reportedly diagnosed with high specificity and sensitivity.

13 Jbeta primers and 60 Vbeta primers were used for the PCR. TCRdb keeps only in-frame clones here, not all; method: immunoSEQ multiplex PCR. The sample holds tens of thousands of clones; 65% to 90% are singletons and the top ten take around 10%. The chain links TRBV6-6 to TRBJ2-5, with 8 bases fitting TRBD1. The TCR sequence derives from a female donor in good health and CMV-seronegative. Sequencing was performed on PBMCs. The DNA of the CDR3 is TGTGCCAGCAGAATAACCGGGACAGGAGAAGAGACCCAGTACTTC. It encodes CASRITGTGEETQYF.